The 26 T cell receptor beta chains given below trace back to one sample, sequenced in a study of blood T cell repertoires in COVID-19. Here immunoSEQ multiplex PCR was the method, and the copy in TCRdb shows in-frame clones only, minus some. The table shows about 220,000 clones, with about four fifths occurring only once. The sample comprised PBMCs or T cells enriched from blood (not recorded which). The receptors were sampled from a woman between 35 and 50 years old who had recovered from COVID-19.

The J gene is TRBJ2-7, the V gene TRBV7-3, with 9 bases matching TRBD2. Trimming at V came to 0 bases and at J to 3 bases, leaving 6 bases not matched to a gene. Per the germline V gene, CDR1 is SGHTA and CDR2 is FQGTGA. This CDR3 has 16 amino acids. CDR3 loop: CASSLTSAGGVYEQYF. For the CDR3, the DNA is TGTGCCAGCAGCTTAACTTCGGCGGGAGGGGTCTACGAGCAGTACTTC. The whole variable domain, remainder taken from reference TRBV7-3 and TRBJ2-7, is GAGVSQTPSNKVTEKGKYVELRCDPISGHTALYWYRQSLGQGPEFLIYFQGTGAADDSGLPNDRFFAVRPEGSVSTLKIQRTERGDSAVYLCASSLTSAGGVYEQYFGPGTRLTVT.

The J gene is TRBJ1-3, the V gene TRBV9; 7 bases match TRBD1. CDR1 is SGDLS, CDR2 YYNGEE, per germline. CDR3 length: 14 residues. Losses at the gene ends were 4 bases for V and 3 bases for J; bases not matched to a gene: 4. The CDR3 region has the DNA TGTGCCAGCAGCCCGACAGGGATTGGAAACACCATATATTTT. This codes for CASSPTGIGNTIYF.

This clone was detected a few times. The chain uses TRBV14 and TRBJ2-1, with 8 bases matching TRBD1. This CDR3 has 14 amino acids. The germline gives CDR1 SGHDN, CDR2 FVKESK. V lost 4 bases and J lost 10; bases outside the gene matches: 9. DNA of the CDR3: TGTGCCAGCAGCCCCCGGGACAGGTTTTGGGAGCAGTTCTTC. Residues: CASSPRDRFWEQFF.

Only one count was recorded for this clone. The chain combines TRBV19 with TRBJ1-1; a weak D match, TRBD1 (6 bases). Per germline, CDR1 LNHDA and CDR2 SQIVND (reference sequence). V shed 8 bases and J shed 2 bases, with 12 bases lying between them. The CDR3 is made up of 13 amino acids. The CDR3 loop is CASSGVLNTEAFF. The CDR3 DNA reads TGTGCCAGTTCAGGGGTACTCAACACTGAAGCTTTCTTT. The full variable domain, rest sourced from reference TRBV19 and TRBJ1-1, is DGGITQSPKYLFRKEGQNVTLSCEQNLNHDAMYWYRQDPGQGLRLIYYSQIVNDFQKGDIAEGYSVSREKKESFPLTVTSAQKNPTAFYLCASSGVLNTEAFFGQGTRLTVV.

This clone has a handful of counts. V and J are TRBV2 and TRBJ2-1; 8 bases map to TRBD2. The J segment lost 1 base and the V segment lost 6 bases, leaving 5 bases of the junction unmatched. This CDR3 has 15 residues. The V gene's germline CDR1 is SNHLY and CDR2 FYNNEI. The CDR3 DNA reads as TGTGCCAGCAGGAAGGGACTAGATTCCTACAATGAGCAGTTCTTC. Translation: CASRKGLDSYNEQFF.

This rearrangement joins TRBV30 to TRBJ1-5, with a tentative D call TRBD1 (5 bases). Trimming took off 4 bases at V and 7 bases at J, with 14 bases between the two ends. This CDR3 has 13 residues. From germline, CDR1 is GTSNPN and CDR2 SVGIG (reference sequence). CDR3 sequence (DNA): TGTGCCTGGACGGCAGGGCGGCAACAGCCCCAGCATTTT. Amino acids: CAWTAGRQQPQHF.

This chain joins TRBV19 and TRBJ1-5; 8 nucleotides agree with TRBD1. Looked up from germline, CDR1 is LNHDA and CDR2 is SQIVND (reference sequence). Losses at the gene ends were 5 bases for V and 2 bases for J; bases not matched to a gene: 5. This CDR3 has 15 residues. The CDR3 region is CASSPVTGGNQPQHF. The CDR3 region has the DNA TGTGCCAGTAGTCCAGTGACAGGGGGCAATCAGCCCCAGCATTTT.

This clone was counted between two and nine times. The chain employs TRBV12-3 or TRBV12-4 and TRBJ2-7, with D perhaps TRBD2 (5 bases). The CDR3 consists of 13 residues. V lost 6 bases, J lost 2 bases, and 11 bases lay in between. In DNA, the CDR3 is TGTGCCAGCAGCCTTGGACTTACCTACGAGCAGTACGTC. It is translated as CASSLGLTYEQYV.

This rearrangement joins TRBV27 to TRBJ2-1; 10 positions agree with TRBD1. The germline V gene has CDR1 MNHEY and CDR2 SMNVEV (reference sequence). J gave up 3 bases and V 6 bases, and 8 bases lay outside the gene matches. This CDR3 is built from 16 residues. DNA for the CDR3: TGTGCCAGCAGCTACATGACAGGGGGCTACTACAATGAGCAGTTCTTC. It yields the protein CASSYMTGGYYNEQFF.

This clone is a singleton in its sample. The genes are TRBV30 and TRBJ2-7; 9 bases map to TRBD2. The trim removed 3 bases at V and 5 bases at J, leaving 11 bases unmatched. The CDR3 has 15 amino acids. Germline CDR1 reads GTSNPN; CDR2 reads SVGIG (reference sequence). The CDR3 is CAWSSGVVAGDEQYF. The CDR3 nucleotides read TGTGCCTGGAGCTCCGGCGTGGTAGCGGGAGACGAGCAGTACTTC.

The V call is TRBV27, the J call TRBJ2-1, with TRBD1 matching over 7 bases. The CDR3 is 14 amino acids. Trimming removed 4 bases from V and 8 bases from J; junction bases left unmatched: 8. The germline CDR1 and CDR2 sequences are MNHEY and SMNVEV (reference sequence). CDR3 in amino acids: CASSSRQGFDEQFF. For the CDR3, the DNA is TGTGCCAGCAGTTCCCGACAGGGTTTCGATGAGCAGTTCTTC.

This chain uses TRBV5-5 with TRBJ1-2; no firm D call. Germline loops: CDR1 SGHKS, CDR2 YYEKEE (reference sequence). V was shortened by 1 base and J by 6 bases, with 13 bases between the two germline ends. The CDR3 length is 14 residues. In DNA form, the CDR3 reads TGTGCCAGCAGCTTGATACTGAATAGCGATGGCTACACCTTC. The encoded protein is CASSLILNSDGYTF.

This chain connects TRBV18 to TRBJ1-6; D remains unclear. V was clipped by 2 bases and J by 7 bases, with 9 bases between them. The CDR3 runs 14 residues. CDR1 and CDR2 (germline): KGHSH, LQKENI. The CDR3 region is CASSPGQANSPLHF. In DNA form, the CDR3 reads TGTGCCAGCTCACCAGGGCAGGCCAATTCACCCCTCCACTTT.

J is TRBJ2-3 and V is TRBV9; 11 positions match TRBD2. Germline V CDR1 and CDR2: SGDLS, YYNGEE. The CDR3 sequence is 15 residues long. V shed 4 bases and J 3 bases; nucleotides not matched to a gene: 4. CDR3 DNA sequence: TGTGCCAGCAGCCCTACTAGCGGGAGAACAGATACGCAGTATTTT. Translated, it gives CASSPTSGRTDTQYF.

This chain joins TRBV27 and TRBJ2-2; D is ambiguous. CDR3 length: 14 amino acids. Trimming took off 5 bases at V and 6 bases at J, with 13 bases between the two ends. The germline gives CDR1 MNHEY, CDR2 SMNVEV (reference sequence). For the CDR3, the DNA is TGTGCCAGCAGTGAACACAGTGGGTCCGGGGAGCTGTTTTTT. Protein: CASSEHSGSGELFF.

The chain joins TRBV27 to TRBJ2-2, with TRBD1 matching over 7 bases. Germline CDR1 MNHEY, CDR2 SMNVEV (reference sequence). Trimming cost V 3 bases and J 5 bases; bases outside gene matches: 3. The CDR3 has 14 amino acids. CDR3 residues: CASSLQTGTGELFF. The CDR3 nucleotides read TGTGCCAGCAGTTTGCAGACAGGGACCGGGGAGCTGTTTTTT.

The chain carries TRBV6-5 and TRBJ2-1; D is undetermined. The CDR3 extends over 13 amino acids. Germline-derived CDR1 and CDR2 are MNHEY and SVGAGI. V was shortened by 4 bases and J by 9 bases, with 13 bases between the two germline ends. CDR3 in DNA: TGTGCCAGCAGTTCCCCAGGTTTGGGTGAGCAGTTCTTC. It specifies CASSSPGLGEQFF.

The sample holds one count of this clone. This chain links TRBV6-5 with TRBJ2-3; 8 bases fit TRBD2. Germline V gives CDR1 MNHEY, CDR2 SVGAGI. Trimming cost V 5 bases and J 8 bases; bases outside gene matches: 12. The CDR3 length is 15 residues. The CDR3, as DNA: TGTGCCAGCAGTAGGTTAGCGGGAAGTCTTGGTACGCAGTATTTT. It encodes CASSRLAGSLGTQYF.

The J gene is TRBJ1-1, the V gene TRBV6-1, with TRBD1 matching over 7 bases. The CDR3 is made up of 17 amino acids. Germline values: CDR1 MNHNS, CDR2 SASEGT. J gave up 4 bases and V 3 bases, and 14 bases lay outside the gene matches. The CDR3 sequence: CASSDNMRRDRSTEAFF. In DNA, the CDR3 is TGTGCCAGCAGTGATAACATGCGAAGGGACAGAAGCACTGAAGCTTTCTTT.

This clone was found a few times. The J gene is TRBJ1-5, the V gene TRBV28; TRBD1 matches at 7 bases. The V segment lost 5 bases and the J segment 0 bases; nucleotides outside the gene matches: 13. The CDR3 is 18 residues long. Germline V gene data show CDR1 as MDHEN and CDR2 as SYDVKM. CDR3 DNA: TGTGCCAGCAGTCCCCCGCCCATGGGACAGTATAGCAATCAGCCCCAGCATTTT. Amino acid sequence: CASSPPPMGQYSNQPQHF.

The V and J genes are TRBV12-3 or TRBV12-4 and TRBJ2-3; unclear D gene. V was trimmed by 1 base and J by 10 bases, leaving 6 bases between them. This CDR3 comprises 11 residues. CDR3 residues: CASSLGQSQYF. DNA for the CDR3: TGTGCCAGCAGTTTAGGTCAATCGCAGTATTTT.

The chain carries TRBV19 and TRBJ2-1; TRBD2 aligns across 14 bases. J lost 8 bases, V lost 1 base, and 7 bases had no gene match. Per germline, CDR1 LNHDA and CDR2 SQIVND (reference sequence). The CDR3 extends over 17 amino acids. As DNA, the CDR3 is TGTGCCAGTAGTATAGGACTAGCGGGAGGGTCGGTGGATGAGCAGTTCTTC. Translated, it gives CASSIGLAGGSVDEQFF.

This chain uses TRBV7-9 with TRBJ2-1; no firm D call. Germline V CDR1 and CDR2: SEHNR, FQNEAQ (reference sequence). CDR3 length: 12 residues. V gave up 5 bases and J gave up 12 bases, with 14 bases separating them. DNA of the CDR3: TGTGCCAGCAGCCACCCGTCCGACTGGCAGTTCTTC. Its protein is CASSHPSDWQFF.

The chain has TRBV5-1 and TRBJ1-1; 7 bases are a match to TRBD1. Germline-derived CDR1 and CDR2 are SGHRS and YFSETQ. V lost 4 bases and J lost 1; bases outside the gene matches: 4. The CDR3 sequence is 14 residues long. This CDR3 reads CASSGGQPNTEAFF. The CDR3 DNA is TGCGCCAGCAGCGGGGGACAGCCGAACACTGAAGCTTTCTTT.

The rearrangement uses TRBV30 and TRBJ1-2; 10 nucleotides line up with TRBD1. Germline CDR1 and CDR2: GTSNPN and SVGIG (reference sequence). The CDR3 is made up of 14 amino acids. The CDR3 here is CALGQGGYYYGYTF. The CDR3 DNA is TGTGCACTCGGACAGGGGGGCTATTACTATGGCTACACCTTC.

The genes are TRBV5-1 and TRBJ2-2, with 11 bases that match TRBD2. The V gene's germline CDR1 is SGHRS and CDR2 YFSETQ. The CDR3 is 14 amino acids. Trimming removed 4 bases from V and 6 bases from J; junction bases left unmatched: 2. The CDR3 sequence: CASSLTSGAGELFF. Written as DNA, the CDR3 is TGCGCCAGCAGCCTGACTAGCGGGGCCGGGGAGCTGTTTTTT.